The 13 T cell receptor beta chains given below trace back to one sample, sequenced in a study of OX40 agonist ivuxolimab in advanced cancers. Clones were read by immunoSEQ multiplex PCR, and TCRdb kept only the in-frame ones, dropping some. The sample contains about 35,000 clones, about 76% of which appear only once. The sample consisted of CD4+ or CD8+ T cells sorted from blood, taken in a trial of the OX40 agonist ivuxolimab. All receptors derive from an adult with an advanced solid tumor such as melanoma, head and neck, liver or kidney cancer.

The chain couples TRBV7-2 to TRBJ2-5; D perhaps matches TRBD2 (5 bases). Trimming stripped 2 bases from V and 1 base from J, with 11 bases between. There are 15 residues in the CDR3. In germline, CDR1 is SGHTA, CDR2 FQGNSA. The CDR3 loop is CASSLFLGSQETQYF. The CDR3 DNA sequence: TGTGCCAGCAGCTTATTTCTGGGGAGCCAAGAGACCCAGTACTTC.

For the CDR3, the DNA is TGTGCCAGCAGTTGGACGGCAGGTCAGCCCCAGCATTTT. It specifies CASSWTAGQPQHF. The V and J genes are TRBV6-5 and TRBJ1-5; D remains ambiguous. CDR1 and CDR2 (germline): MNHEY, SVGAGI. This CDR3 region has 13 residues. Trimming cost V 4 bases and J 6 bases, with 10 bases left between them.

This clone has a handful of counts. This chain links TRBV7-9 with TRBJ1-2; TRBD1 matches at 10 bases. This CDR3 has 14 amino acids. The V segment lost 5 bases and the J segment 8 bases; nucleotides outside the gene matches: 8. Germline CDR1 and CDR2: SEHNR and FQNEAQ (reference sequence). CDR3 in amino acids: CASSTGTGERGYTF. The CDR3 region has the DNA TGTGCCAGCAGCACGGGGACAGGGGAACGAGGCTACACCTTC.

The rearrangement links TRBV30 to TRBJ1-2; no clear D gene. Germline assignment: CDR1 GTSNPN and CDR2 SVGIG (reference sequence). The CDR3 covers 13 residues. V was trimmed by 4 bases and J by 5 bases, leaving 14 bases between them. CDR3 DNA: TGTGCCTGGACGAGGGATCATCGGTATGGCTACACCTTC. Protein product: CAWTRDHRYGYTF.

The CDR3 spells CASSPRRQGYYGYTF. CDR3 coding DNA: TGTGCCAGCAGTCCTCGCCGACAGGGGTACTATGGCTACACCTTC. The chain has TRBV27 and TRBJ1-2; 8 bases are a match to TRBD1. Trimming cost V 5 bases and J 3 bases; bases outside gene matches: 8. Looked up from germline, CDR1 is MNHEY and CDR2 is SMNVEV (reference sequence). The CDR3 sequence is 15 residues long.

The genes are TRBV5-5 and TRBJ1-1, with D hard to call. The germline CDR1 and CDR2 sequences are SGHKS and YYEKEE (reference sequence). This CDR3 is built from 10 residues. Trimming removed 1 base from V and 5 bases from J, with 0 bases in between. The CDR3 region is CASSLTEAFF. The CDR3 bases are TGTGCCAGCAGCTTGACTGAAGCTTTCTTT.

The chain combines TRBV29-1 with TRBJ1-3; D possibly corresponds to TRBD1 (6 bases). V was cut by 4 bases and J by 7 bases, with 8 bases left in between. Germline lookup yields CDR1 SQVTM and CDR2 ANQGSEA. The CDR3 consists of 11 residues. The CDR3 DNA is TGCAGCGTTGGTCAGGGGAACACCATATATTTT. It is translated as CSVGQGNTIYF.

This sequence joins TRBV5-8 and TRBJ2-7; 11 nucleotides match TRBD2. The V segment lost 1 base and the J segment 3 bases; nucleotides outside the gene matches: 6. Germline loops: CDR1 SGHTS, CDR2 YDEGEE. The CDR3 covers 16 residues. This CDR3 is CASSLSSGGPHYEQYV. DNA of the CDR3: TGTGCCAGCAGCTTGTCTAGCGGGGGGCCGCACTACGAGCAGTACGTC.

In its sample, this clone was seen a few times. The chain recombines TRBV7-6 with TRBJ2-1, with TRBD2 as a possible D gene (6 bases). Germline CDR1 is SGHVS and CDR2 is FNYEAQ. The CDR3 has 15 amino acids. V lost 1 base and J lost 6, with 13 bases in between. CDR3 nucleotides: TGTGCCAGCAGCTTAGGGGGGGTTGGAAGCAATGAGCAGTTCTTC. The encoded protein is CASSLGGVGSNEQFF.

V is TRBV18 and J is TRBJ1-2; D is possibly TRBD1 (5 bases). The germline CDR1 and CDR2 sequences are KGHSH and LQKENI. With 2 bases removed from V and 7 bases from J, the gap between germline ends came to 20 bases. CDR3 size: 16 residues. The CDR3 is CASSPFSGLTETGYTF. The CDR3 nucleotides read TGTGCCAGCTCACCATTCAGCGGTTTGACAGAGACTGGCTACACCTTC.

CDR3 residues: CASSWRQGDEAFF. CDR3 in DNA: TGTGCCAGCAGTTGGAGACAGGGAGATGAAGCTTTCTTT. The V call is TRBV27, the J call TRBJ1-1; 7 bases are shared with TRBD1. With 4 bases clipped from V and 7 bases from J, the junction kept 6 bases outside the gene matches. CDR3 length: 13 amino acids. Per the germline V gene, CDR1 is MNHEY and CDR2 is SMNVEV (reference sequence).

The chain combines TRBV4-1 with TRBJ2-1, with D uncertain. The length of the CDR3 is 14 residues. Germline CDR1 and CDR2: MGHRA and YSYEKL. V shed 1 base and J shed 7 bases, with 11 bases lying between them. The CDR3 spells CASSQVSPRNEQFF. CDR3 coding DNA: TGCGCCAGCAGCCAAGTTTCCCCTCGGAATGAGCAGTTCTTC.

The CDR3 DNA sequence: TGTGCCAGCAGCTTAGGGGGGACAGGAAGATATGGCTACACCTTC. Its translation: CASSLGGTGRYGYTF. The chain couples TRBV13 to TRBJ1-2; 8 bases line up with TRBD1. CDR3 length: 15 amino acids. Germline CDR1 reads PRHDT; CDR2 reads FYEKMQ (reference sequence). V shed 0 bases and J 5 bases; nucleotides not matched to a gene: 5.